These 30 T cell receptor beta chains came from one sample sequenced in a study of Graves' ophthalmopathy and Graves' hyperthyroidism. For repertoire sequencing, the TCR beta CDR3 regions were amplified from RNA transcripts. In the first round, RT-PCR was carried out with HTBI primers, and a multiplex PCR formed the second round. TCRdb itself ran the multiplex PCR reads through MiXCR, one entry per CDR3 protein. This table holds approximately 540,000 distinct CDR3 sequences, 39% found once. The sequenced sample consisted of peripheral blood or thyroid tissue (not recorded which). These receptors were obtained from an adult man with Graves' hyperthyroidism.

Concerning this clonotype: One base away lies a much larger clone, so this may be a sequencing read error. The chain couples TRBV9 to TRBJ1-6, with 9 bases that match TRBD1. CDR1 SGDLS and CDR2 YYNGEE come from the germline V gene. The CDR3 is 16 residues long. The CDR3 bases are TGTGCCTGCAGCCTCACAGGGGGCGCCGGGGGTTCACCCCTCCACTTT. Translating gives CACSLTGGAGGSPLHF.

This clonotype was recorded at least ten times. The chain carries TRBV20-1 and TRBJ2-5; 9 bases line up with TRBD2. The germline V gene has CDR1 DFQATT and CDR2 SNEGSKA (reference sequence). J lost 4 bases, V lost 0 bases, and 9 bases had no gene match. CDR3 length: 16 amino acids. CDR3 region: CSARDSYAGGPETQYF. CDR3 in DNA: TGCAGTGCTAGAGACTCGTACGCGGGAGGGCCAGAGACCCAGTACTTC.

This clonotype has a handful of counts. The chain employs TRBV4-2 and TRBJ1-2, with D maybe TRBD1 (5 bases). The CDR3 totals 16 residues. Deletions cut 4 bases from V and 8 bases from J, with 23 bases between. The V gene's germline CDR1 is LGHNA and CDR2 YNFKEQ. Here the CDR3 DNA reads TGTGCCAGCAGCCCCGATATGGGCAGGGAAGCTTTCGGCTACACCTTC. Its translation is CASSPDMGREAFGYTF.

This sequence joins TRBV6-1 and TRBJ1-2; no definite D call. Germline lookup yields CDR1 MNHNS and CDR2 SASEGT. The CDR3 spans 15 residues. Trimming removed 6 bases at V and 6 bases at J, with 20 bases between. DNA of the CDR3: TGTGCCAGCAGCCAAGGCCCAGTCCTGATTGATGGCTACACCTTC. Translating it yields CASSQGPVLIDGYTF.

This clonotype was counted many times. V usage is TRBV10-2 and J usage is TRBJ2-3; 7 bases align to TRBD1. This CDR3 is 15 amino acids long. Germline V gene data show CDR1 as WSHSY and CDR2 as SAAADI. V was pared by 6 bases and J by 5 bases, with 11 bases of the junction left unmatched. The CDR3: CASRRGQVGRDTQYF. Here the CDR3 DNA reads TGCGCCAGCAGAAGAGGACAGGTGGGGAGAGATACGCAGTATTTT.

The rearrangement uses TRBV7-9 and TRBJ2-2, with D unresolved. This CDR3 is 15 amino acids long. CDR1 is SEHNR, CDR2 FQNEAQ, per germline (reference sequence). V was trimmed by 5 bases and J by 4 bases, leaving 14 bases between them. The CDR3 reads CASSMRRPATGELFF. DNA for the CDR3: TGTGCCAGCAGCATGCGCCGACCAGCCACCGGGGAGCTGTTTTTT.

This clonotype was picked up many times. CDR3 nucleotide sequence: TGTGCCACCAGCAGAGACACGAATCAGCCCCAGCATTTT. Amino acid sequence: CATSRDTNQPQHF. The chain employs TRBV15 and TRBJ1-5; D is unclear. Between the trimmed V and J ends, which lost 0 bases and 4 bases, there was a span of 4 bases. The germline V gene encodes CDR1 LNHNV and CDR2 YYDKDF (reference sequence). This CDR3 has 13 amino acids. Complete variable domain (other parts from reference TRBV15 and TRBJ1-5): DAMVIQNPRYQVTQFGKPVTLSCSQTLNHNVMYWYQQKSSQAPKLLFHYYDKDFNNEADTPDNFQSRRPNTSFCFLDIRSPGLGDTAMYLCATSRDTNQPQHFGDGTRLSIL.

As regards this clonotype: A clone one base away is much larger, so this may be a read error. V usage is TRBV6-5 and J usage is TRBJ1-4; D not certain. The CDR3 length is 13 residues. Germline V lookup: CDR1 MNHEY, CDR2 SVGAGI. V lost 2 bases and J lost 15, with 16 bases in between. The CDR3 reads CASSYENGGILFF. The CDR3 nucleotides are TGTGCCAGCAGTTACGAAAACGGTGGTATTTTGTTTTTT.

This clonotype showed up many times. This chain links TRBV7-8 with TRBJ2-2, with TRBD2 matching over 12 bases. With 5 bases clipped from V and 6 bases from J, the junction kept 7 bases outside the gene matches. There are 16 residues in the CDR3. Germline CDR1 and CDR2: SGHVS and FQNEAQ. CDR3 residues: CASSLRTSGTSGELFF. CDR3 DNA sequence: TGTGCCAGCAGCCTGAGGACTAGCGGGACCTCCGGGGAGCTGTTTTTT.

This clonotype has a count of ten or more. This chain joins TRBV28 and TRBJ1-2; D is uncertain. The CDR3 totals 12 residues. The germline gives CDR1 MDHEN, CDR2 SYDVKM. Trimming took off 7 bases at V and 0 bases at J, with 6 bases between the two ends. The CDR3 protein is CASMTANYGYTF. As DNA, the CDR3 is TGTGCCAGCATGACGGCTAACTATGGCTACACCTTC.

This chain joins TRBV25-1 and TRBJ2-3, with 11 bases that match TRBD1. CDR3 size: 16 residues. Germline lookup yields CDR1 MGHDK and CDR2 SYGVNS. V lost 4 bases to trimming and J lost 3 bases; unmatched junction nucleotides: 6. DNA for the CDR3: TGTGCCAGCAGTGCGTCCGGGACAGGGGGGACAGATACGCAGTATTTT. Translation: CASSASGTGGTDTQYF. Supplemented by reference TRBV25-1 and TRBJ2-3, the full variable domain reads EADIYQTPRYLVIGTGKKITLECSQTMGHDKMYWYQQDPGMELHLIHYSYGVNSTEKGDLSSESTVSRIRTEHFPLTLESARPSHTSQYLCASSASGTGGTDTQYFGPGTRLTVL.

CDR3 sequence (DNA): TGTGCCAGCAGCTTGGACGGGGGGGCCGGGGAGCTGTTTTTT. Its translation is CASSLDGGAGELFF. This chain connects TRBV5-4 to TRBJ2-2; 8 positions match TRBD2. The CDR3 runs to 14 residues. Germline CDR1 and CDR2: SGHNT and YYREEE (reference sequence). Trimming removed 0 bases from V and 6 bases from J; junction bases left unmatched: 1. The entire variable domain, with the rest obtained from reference TRBV5-4 and TRBJ2-2, is as follows: ETGVTQSPTHLIKTRGQQVTLRCSSQSGHNTVSWYQQALGQGPQFIFQYYREEENGRGNFPPRFSGLQFPNYSSELNVNALELDDSALYLCASSLDGGAGELFFGEGSRLTVL.

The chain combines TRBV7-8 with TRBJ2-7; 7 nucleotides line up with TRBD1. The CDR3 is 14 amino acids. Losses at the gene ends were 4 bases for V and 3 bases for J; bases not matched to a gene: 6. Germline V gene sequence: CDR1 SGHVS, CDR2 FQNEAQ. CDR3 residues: CASSWTGSVYEQYF. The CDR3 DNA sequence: TGTGCCAGCAGCTGGACAGGTTCTGTCTACGAGCAGTACTTC.

The CDR3 reads CASSFSALDWREQYF. The CDR3 DNA follows: TGTGCCAGCAGCTTCTCGGCCCTGGACTGGCGGGAGCAGTACTTC. The chain joins TRBV7-3 to TRBJ2-7, with D tentatively TRBD2 (5 bases). V was cut by 3 bases and J by 7 bases, with 19 bases left in between. The CDR3 spans 15 residues. CDR1 SGHTA and CDR2 FQGTGA come from the germline V gene.

CDR3 sequence reads: CASSNRDRENIQYF. As DNA, the CDR3 is TGTGCCAGCAGCAACCGGGACAGGGAAAACATTCAGTACTTC. The rearrangement uses TRBV7-8 and TRBJ2-4, with TRBD1 matching 9 bases. The V gene end was trimmed by 5 bases and the J gene end by 5 bases; junction bases not matched to a gene: 4. This CDR3 has 14 amino acids. Germline V CDR1 and CDR2: SGHVS, FQNEAQ.

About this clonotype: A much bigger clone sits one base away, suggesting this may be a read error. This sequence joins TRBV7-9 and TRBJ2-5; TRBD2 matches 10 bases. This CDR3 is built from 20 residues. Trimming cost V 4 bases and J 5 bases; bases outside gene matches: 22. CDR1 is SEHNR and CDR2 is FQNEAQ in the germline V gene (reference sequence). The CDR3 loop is CASSSPAPETSGPSVETQYF. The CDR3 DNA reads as TGTGCCAGCAGCTCCCCCGCACCGGAGACTAGCGGGCCCTCGGTGGAGACCCAGTACTTC.

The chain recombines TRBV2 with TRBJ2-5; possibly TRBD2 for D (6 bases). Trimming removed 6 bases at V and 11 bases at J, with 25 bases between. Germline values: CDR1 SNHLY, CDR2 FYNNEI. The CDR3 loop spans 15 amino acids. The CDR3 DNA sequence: TGTGCCAGCAGGGCTGAGGGGAGGTACACAGATACGCAGTACTTC. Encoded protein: CASRAEGRYTDTQYF.

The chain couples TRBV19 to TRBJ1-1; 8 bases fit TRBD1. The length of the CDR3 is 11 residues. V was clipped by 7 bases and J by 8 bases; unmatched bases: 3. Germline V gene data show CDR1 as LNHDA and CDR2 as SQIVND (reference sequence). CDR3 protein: CASKGTGEAFF. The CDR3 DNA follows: TGTGCCAGTAAAGGGACAGGAGAAGCTTTCTTT.

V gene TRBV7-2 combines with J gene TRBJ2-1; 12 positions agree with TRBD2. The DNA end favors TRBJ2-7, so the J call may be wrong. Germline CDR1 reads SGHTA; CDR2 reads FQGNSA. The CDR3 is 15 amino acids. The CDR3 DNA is TGTGCCAGCAGCTGGGGACTAGCGGGTTACAATGAGCAGTACTTC. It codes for CASSWGLAGYNEQYF.

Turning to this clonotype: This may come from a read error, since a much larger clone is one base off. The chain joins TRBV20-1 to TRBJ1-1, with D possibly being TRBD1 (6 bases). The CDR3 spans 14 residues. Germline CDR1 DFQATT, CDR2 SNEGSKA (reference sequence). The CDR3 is CSAGETGNSPEASF. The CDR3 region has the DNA TGCAGTGCTGGGGAAACAGGGAATAGCCCTGAAGCTTCCTTT.

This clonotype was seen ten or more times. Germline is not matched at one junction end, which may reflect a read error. CDR3 nucleotide sequence: TGCAGTGCTAGTCAGGACATCGGCGACGAGCAGTGCTTC. This sequence encodes CSASQDIGDEQCF. The rearrangement uses TRBV20-1 and TRBJ2-7; D may be TRBD1 (5 bases). The CDR3 spans 13 residues. Germline V gene data show CDR1 as DFQATT and CDR2 as SNEGSKA (reference sequence).

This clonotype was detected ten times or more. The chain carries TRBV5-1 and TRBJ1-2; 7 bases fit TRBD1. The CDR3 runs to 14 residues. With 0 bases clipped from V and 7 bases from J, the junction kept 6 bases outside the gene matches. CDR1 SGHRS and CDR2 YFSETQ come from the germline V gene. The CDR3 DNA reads TGCGCCAGCAGCTTGGAGGCGACAGGGCTTGGCTACACCTTC. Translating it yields CASSLEATGLGYTF.

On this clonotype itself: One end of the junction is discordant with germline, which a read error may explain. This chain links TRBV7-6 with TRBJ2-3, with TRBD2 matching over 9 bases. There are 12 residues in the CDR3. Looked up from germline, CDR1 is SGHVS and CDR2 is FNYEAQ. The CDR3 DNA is TGTGTCAGCGGAGCGGGAGGAGATACGCAGTATTTT. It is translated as CVSGAGGDTQYF.

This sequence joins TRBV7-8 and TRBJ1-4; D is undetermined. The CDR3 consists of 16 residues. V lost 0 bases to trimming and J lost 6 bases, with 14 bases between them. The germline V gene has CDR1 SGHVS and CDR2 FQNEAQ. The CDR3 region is CASSLAGFGHDEKLFF. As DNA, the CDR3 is TGTGCCAGCAGCTTAGCGGGGTTTGGGCACGATGAAAAACTGTTTTTT.

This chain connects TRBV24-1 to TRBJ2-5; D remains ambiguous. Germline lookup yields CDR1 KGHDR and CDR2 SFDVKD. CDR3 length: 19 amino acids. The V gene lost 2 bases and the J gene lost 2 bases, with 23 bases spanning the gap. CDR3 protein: CATSDSGQEWLTRQETQYF. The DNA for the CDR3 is TGTGCCACCAGTGATTCCGGCCAAGAATGGCTGACCAGACAAGAGACCCAGTACTTC.

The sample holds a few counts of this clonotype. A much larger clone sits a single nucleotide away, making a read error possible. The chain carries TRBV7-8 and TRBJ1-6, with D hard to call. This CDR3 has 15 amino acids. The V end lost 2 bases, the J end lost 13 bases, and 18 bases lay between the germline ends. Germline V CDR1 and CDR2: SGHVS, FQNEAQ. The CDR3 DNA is TGTGCCAGCAGCTTAATACTAACACCGAAGGCCCCCCTCCACTTT. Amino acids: CASSLILTPKAPLHF.

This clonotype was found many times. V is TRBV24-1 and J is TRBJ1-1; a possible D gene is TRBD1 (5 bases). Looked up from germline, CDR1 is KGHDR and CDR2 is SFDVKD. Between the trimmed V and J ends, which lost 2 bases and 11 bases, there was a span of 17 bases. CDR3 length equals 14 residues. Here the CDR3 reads CATSDSRTGPAAFF. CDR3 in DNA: TGTGCCACCAGTGATTCCCGTACAGGCCCGGCGGCTTTCTTT.

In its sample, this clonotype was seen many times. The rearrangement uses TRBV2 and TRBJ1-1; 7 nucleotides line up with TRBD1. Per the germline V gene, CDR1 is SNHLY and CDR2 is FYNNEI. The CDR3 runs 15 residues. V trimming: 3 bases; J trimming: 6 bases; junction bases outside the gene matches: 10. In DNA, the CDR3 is TGTGCCAGCAGTGAGATACCAGGGGGAAGGGCTGAAGCTTTCTTT. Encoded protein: CASSEIPGGRAEAFF. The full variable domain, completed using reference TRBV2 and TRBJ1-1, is EPEVTQTPSHQVTQMGQEVILRCVPISNHLYFYWYRQILGQKVEFLVSFYNNEISEKSEIFDDQFSVERPDGSNFTLKIRSTKLEDSAMYFCASSEIPGGRAEAFFGQGTRLTVV.

The DNA for the CDR3 is TGTGCCAGCAGCCCCCGCGGAGGGGGGAGGAGCTATGGCTACACCTTC. Amino acid sequence: CASSPRGGGRSYGYTF. V is TRBV7-8 and J is TRBJ1-2, with D possibly matching TRBD1 (6 bases). This CDR3 has 16 amino acids. The V gene lost 5 bases and the J gene lost 4 bases, with 20 bases spanning the gap. CDR1 and CDR2 from the germline V gene are SGHVS and FQNEAQ.

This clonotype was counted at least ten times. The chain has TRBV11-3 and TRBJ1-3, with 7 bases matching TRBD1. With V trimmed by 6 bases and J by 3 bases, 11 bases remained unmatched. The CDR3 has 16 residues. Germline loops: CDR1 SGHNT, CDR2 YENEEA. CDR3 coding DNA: TGTGCCAGCAGACCGACAGGGATGACGAGTGGAAACACCATATATTTT. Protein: CASRPTGMTSGNTIYF.